These T cell receptor beta chains were read from a single sample in a study of shared clonotypes between healthy human individuals. Sequencing used immunoSEQ multiplex PCR; TCRdb keeps in-frame clones, though not all of them. This sample has approximately 1,500,000 clones, with approximately 98% found just once. Material for sequencing was naive CD4+ T cells sorted from blood. The receptors were gathered from a man in his thirties or forties in good health. Each CDR3 is given with its conserved first and last residue. The D gene is left open where the match is weak. Clone size is not always given. Where it is, it says once, few, many or a class for expanded clones.

J gene: TRBJ1-5; V gene: TRBV19; clone size: once; D gene: NA; CDR3 protein: CASSKEINSNQPQHF; CDR3 DNA: TGTGCCAGTAGTAAAGAAATAAATAGCAATCAGCCCCAGCATTTT
J gene: TRBJ2-1; V gene: TRBV4-3; clone size: NA; D gene: NA; CDR3 protein: CASSQDWRSNEQFF; CDR3 DNA: TGCGCCAGCAGCCAAGATTGGCGGAGTAATGAGCAGTTCTTC
J gene: TRBJ1-2; V gene: TRBV7-9; clone size: NA; D gene: NA; CDR3 protein: CASSPPEGQGYTF; CDR3 DNA: TGTGCCAGCAGCCCCCCCGAGGGGCAAGGCTACACCTTC
J gene: TRBJ1-1; V gene: TRBV14; clone size: NA; D gene: NA; CDR3 protein: CASSQVAGRPEAFF; CDR3 DNA: TGTGCCAGCAGCCAAGTCGCAGGGCGGCCTGAAGCTTTCTTT
J gene: TRBJ2-5; V gene: TRBV5-5; clone size: NA; D gene: NA; CDR3 protein: CASSLSRGGWQETQYF; CDR3 DNA: TGTGCCAGCAGCTTGTCAAGGGGAGGATGGCAAGAGACCCAGTACTTC
J gene: TRBJ2-5; V gene: TRBV18; clone size: once; D gene: NA; CDR3 protein: CASSPTGQETQYF; CDR3 DNA: TGTGCCAGCTCACCCACAGGGCAAGAGACCCAGTACTTC
J gene: TRBJ2-1; V gene: TRBV28; clone size: once; D gene: NA; CDR3 protein: CASSGLLEQFF; CDR3 DNA: TGTGCCAGCAGTGGTCTACTTGAGCAGTTCTTC
J gene: TRBJ1-5; V gene: TRBV11-2; clone size: NA; D gene: NA; CDR3 protein: CASSLDRVDTGRHF; CDR3 DNA: TGTGCCAGCAGCTTAGATAGGGTAGACACGGGCCGGCATTTT
J gene: TRBJ2-6; V gene: TRBV18; clone size: NA; D gene: TRBD1; CDR3 protein: CASSPRETGGDGANVLTF; CDR3 DNA: TGTGCCAGCTCTCCAAGGGAGACAGGGGGCGATGGGGCCAACGTCCTGACTTTC
J gene: TRBJ2-7; V gene: TRBV6-5; clone size: NA; D gene: NA; CDR3 protein: CAAGDTTYEQYF; CDR3 DNA: TGTGCCGCCGGGGACACAACCTACGAGCAGTACTTC
J gene: TRBJ1-4; V gene: TRBV9; clone size: NA; D gene: NA; CDR3 protein: CASSVEGRGGEKLFF; CDR3 DNA: TGTGCCAGCAGCGTAGAAGGACGGGGTGGTGAAAAACTGTTTTTT
J gene: TRBJ2-3; V gene: TRBV11-2; clone size: NA; D gene: TRBD2; CDR3 protein: CASSPRLAGDGTDTQYF; CDR3 DNA: TGTGCCAGCAGCCCCCGGTTAGCGGGGGATGGAACAGATACGCAGTATTTT
J gene: TRBJ1-1; V gene: TRBV19; clone size: NA; D gene: NA; CDR3 protein: CASSASWGTDTEAFF; CDR3 DNA: TGTGCCAGTAGTGCCAGCTGGGGCACCGACACTGAAGCTTTCTTT
J gene: TRBJ2-7; V gene: TRBV19; clone size: NA; D gene: NA; CDR3 protein: CASSPSGGLTYEQYF; CDR3 DNA: TGTGCCAGTAGTCCCTCCGGAGGGTTGACCTACGAGCAGTACTTC
J gene: TRBJ1-1; V gene: TRBV18; clone size: NA; D gene: NA; CDR3 protein: CASSPPRGKGTEAFF; CDR3 DNA: TGTGCCAGCTCACCTCCCCGGGGGAAAGGTACTGAAGCTTTCTTT
J gene: TRBJ2-3; V gene: TRBV5-1; clone size: NA; D gene: NA; CDR3 protein: CASSLGKDTQYF; CDR3 DNA: TGCGCCAGCAGCTTGGGGAAAGATACGCAGTATTTT
J gene: TRBJ2-2; V gene: TRBV6-6; clone size: NA; D gene: NA; CDR3 protein: CASSYNTGELFF; CDR3 DNA: TGTGCCAGCAGTTACAACACCGGGGAGCTGTTTTTT
J gene: TRBJ2-2; V gene: TRBV12-2; clone size: NA; D gene: NA; CDR3 protein: CASRLVGTPNTGELFF; CDR3 DNA: TGTGCAAGTCGCTTAGTGGGGACACCGAACACCGGGGAGCTGTTTTTT
J gene: TRBJ1-2; V gene: TRBV18; clone size: NA; D gene: NA; CDR3 protein: CATLEDIDYGYTF; CDR3 DNA: TGTGCCACCTTGGAAGACATTGACTATGGCTACACCTTC
J gene: TRBJ2-7; V gene: TRBV5-6; clone size: NA; D gene: NA; CDR3 protein: CASSFGGYEQYF; CDR3 DNA: TGTGCCAGCAGTTTTGGCGGATACGAGCAGTACTTC
J gene: TRBJ2-3; V gene: TRBV9; clone size: NA; D gene: TRBD2; CDR3 protein: CASSLASGRSQHATDTQYF; CDR3 DNA: TGTGCCAGCAGCCTGGCTAGCGGGAGATCACAACACGCCACAGATACGCAGTATTTT
J gene: TRBJ2-1; V gene: TRBV2; clone size: NA; D gene: TRBD2; CDR3 protein: CASSDPSGGNEQFF; CDR3 DNA: TGTGCCAGCTCTGACCCTAGCGGGGGCAATGAGCAGTTCTTC
J gene: TRBJ1-5; V gene: TRBV6-4; clone size: NA; D gene: NA; CDR3 protein: CASSDSKEPYSNQPQHF; CDR3 DNA: TGTGCCAGCAGTGACTCGAAGGAACCCTATAGCAATCAGCCCCAGCATTTT
J gene: TRBJ2-5; V gene: TRBV2; clone size: NA; D gene: NA; CDR3 protein: CASTREQETQYF; CDR3 DNA: TGTGCCAGCACCCGGGAGCAAGAGACCCAGTACTTC
J gene: TRBJ2-1; V gene: TRBV18; clone size: NA; D gene: NA; CDR3 protein: CASSPLGSSYNEQFF; CDR3 DNA: TGTGCCAGCTCACCACTCGGCAGCTCCTACAATGAGCAGTTCTTC
J gene: TRBJ1-1; V gene: TRBV6-5; clone size: NA; D gene: NA; CDR3 protein: CASSKGGVNTEAFF; CDR3 DNA: TGTGCCAGCAGTAAGGGGGGAGTGAACACTGAAGCTTTCTTT
J gene: TRBJ2-7; V gene: TRBV28; clone size: NA; D gene: NA; CDR3 protein: CASSLWGGGEQYF; CDR3 DNA: TGTGCCAGCAGTTTATGGGGGGGAGGAGAGCAGTACTTC
J gene: TRBJ1-3; V gene: TRBV5-1; clone size: NA; D gene: NA; CDR3 protein: CASSFSTQHPGNTIYF; CDR3 DNA: TGCGCCAGCAGCTTTTCGACCCAGCACCCTGGAAACACCATATATTTT
J gene: TRBJ2-2; V gene: TRBV9; clone size: NA; D gene: NA; CDR3 protein: CASNRVGSTGELFF; CDR3 DNA: TGTGCCAGCAACAGGGTGGGGAGCACCGGGGAGCTGTTTTTT
J gene: TRBJ1-5; V gene: TRBV5-5; clone size: NA; D gene: TRBD1; CDR3 protein: CASSPWPGQGSGNQPQHF; CDR3 DNA: TGTGCCAGCAGCCCCTGGCCGGGACAGGGCTCGGGCAATCAGCCCCAGCATTTT
J gene: TRBJ2-7; V gene: TRBV6-5; clone size: NA; D gene: TRBD2; CDR3 protein: CASGLASYEQYF; CDR3 DNA: TGTGCCAGTGGACTAGCATCCTACGAGCAGTACTTC
J gene: TRBJ1-5; V gene: TRBV11-2; clone size: NA; D gene: TRBD1; CDR3 protein: CASSSIGGQISQPQHF; CDR3 DNA: TGTGCCAGCAGCTCCATAGGGGGACAGATCAGTCAGCCCCAGCATTTT
J gene: TRBJ1-2; V gene: TRBV4-3; clone size: NA; D gene: NA; CDR3 protein: CASSQDPSLGVGYTF; CDR3 DNA: TGCGCCAGCAGCCAAGATCCGTCGTTGGGCGTTGGCTACACCTTC